The next 7 T cell receptor beta chains were all read from a single sample in a study of shared clonotypes between healthy human individuals. The data were produced by immunoSEQ multiplex PCR, yet TCRdb's version contains in-frame clones alone and is incomplete. The top ten clones hold 1.5% to 2% of a sample with about 2,100,000 clones, about 93% of them seen once. Naive CD8 cells were CD45RO-negative, positively selected for CCR7, excluding terminally differentiated effector memory CD45RA+ cells. Sample: naive CD8+ T cells from PBMCs. These receptors all come from a man younger than 30 in good health. Some clones in this sample may be carry-over from other donors' samples.

The chain has TRBV27 and TRBJ1-2; tentative D call: TRBD1 (6 bases). CDR1 and CDR2 (germline): MNHEY, SMNVEV (reference sequence). This CDR3 has 17 residues. V shed 0 bases and J shed 4 bases, with 18 bases lying between them. CDR3 in DNA: TGTGCCAGCAGTTTATCCCCCCAGGGGCACCCTCTCTATGGCTACACCTTC. The encoded protein is CASSLSPQGHPLYGYTF.

This clone was seen a single time. The chain employs TRBV10-3 and TRBJ1-1, with D possibly matching TRBD1 (5 bases). CDR1 and CDR2 (germline): ENHRY, SYGVKD. Trimming stripped 3 bases from V and 4 bases from J, with 15 bases between. This CDR3 has 15 amino acids. The CDR3 spells CAISEPRERTTEAFF. CDR3 DNA: TGTGCCATCAGTGAACCCAGGGAGAGGACCACTGAAGCTTTCTTT.

This chain links TRBV7-9 with TRBJ2-1; D call uncertain. This CDR3 has 15 amino acids. The V end lost 1 base, the J end lost 4 bases, and 11 bases lay between the germline ends. Germline V gives CDR1 SEHNR, CDR2 FQNEAQ (reference sequence). CDR3 amino acids: CASSLGSQRYNEQFF. For the CDR3, the DNA is TGTGCCAGCAGCTTAGGCTCCCAGAGGTACAATGAGCAGTTCTTC.

This chain links TRBV13 with TRBJ2-5; TRBD2 might be the D (5 bases). This CDR3 comprises 14 residues. V was clipped by 2 bases and J by 6 bases, with 13 bases between them. Per germline, CDR1 PRHDT and CDR2 FYEKMQ (reference sequence). The CDR3, as DNA: TGTGCCAGCAGCTTAACACAGTACGGGAAGACCCAGTACTTC. Residues: CASSLTQYGKTQYF. Drawing the rest from reference TRBV13 and TRBJ2-5, the complete variable domain is AAGVIQSPRHLIKEKRETATLKCYPIPRHDTVYWYQQGPGQDPQFLISFYEKMQSDKGSIPDRFSAQQFSDYHSELNMSSLELGDSALYFCASSLTQYGKTQYFGPGTRLLVL.

This clone was seen just once. The rearrangement joins TRBV27 to TRBJ2-7; 8 nucleotides line up with TRBD2. CDR3 length: 14 residues. Germline V gene sequence: CDR1 MNHEY, CDR2 SMNVEV (reference sequence). The ends lost 8 bases at V and 2 bases at J; junction bases unmatched: 8. This chain's CDR3 is CASAAGTRTYEQYF. CDR3 in DNA: TGTGCCAGCGCTGCCGGGACTAGGACCTACGAGCAGTACTTC.

The CDR3 sequence is CASSRGTGVSGANVLTF. Here the CDR3 DNA reads TGCGCCAGCAGCCGGGGGACAGGGGTATCTGGGGCCAACGTCCTGACTTTC. The rearrangement joins TRBV4-1 to TRBJ2-6; 10 nucleotides align to TRBD1. V was pared by 4 bases and J by 1 base, with 4 bases of the junction left unmatched. Germline CDR1 MGHRA, CDR2 YSYEKL. The CDR3 length is 17 residues.

This clone was observed once. This chain joins TRBV13 and TRBJ2-3; 13 bases agree with TRBD2. Germline V gene sequence: CDR1 PRHDT, CDR2 FYEKMQ (reference sequence). Germline trimming cut 5 bases from V and 4 bases from J; bases unmatched to any gene: 6. The CDR3 loop spans 16 amino acids. CDR3 loop: CASSRLAGGGADTQYF. CDR3 coding DNA: TGTGCCAGCAGCCGACTAGCGGGAGGCGGTGCAGATACGCAGTATTTT.